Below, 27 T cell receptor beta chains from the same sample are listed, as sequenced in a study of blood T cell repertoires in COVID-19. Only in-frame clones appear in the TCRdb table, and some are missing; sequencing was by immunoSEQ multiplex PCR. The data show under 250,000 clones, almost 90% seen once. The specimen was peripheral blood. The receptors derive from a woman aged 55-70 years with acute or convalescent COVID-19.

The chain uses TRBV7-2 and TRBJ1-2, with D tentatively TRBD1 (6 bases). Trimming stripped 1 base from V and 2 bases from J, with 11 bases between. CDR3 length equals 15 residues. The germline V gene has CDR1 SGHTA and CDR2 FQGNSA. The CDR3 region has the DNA TGTGCCAGCAGCTTAGAAGTGGGGGCGAACTATGGCTACACCTTC. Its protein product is CASSLEVGANYGYTF.

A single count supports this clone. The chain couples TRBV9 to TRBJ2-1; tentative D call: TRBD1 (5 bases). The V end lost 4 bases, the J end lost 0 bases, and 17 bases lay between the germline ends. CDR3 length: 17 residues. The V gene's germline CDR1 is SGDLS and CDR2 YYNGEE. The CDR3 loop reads CASSPRMGHDSYNEQFF. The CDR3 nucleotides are TGTGCCAGCAGCCCCCGGATGGGGCATGACTCCTACAATGAGCAGTTCTTC.

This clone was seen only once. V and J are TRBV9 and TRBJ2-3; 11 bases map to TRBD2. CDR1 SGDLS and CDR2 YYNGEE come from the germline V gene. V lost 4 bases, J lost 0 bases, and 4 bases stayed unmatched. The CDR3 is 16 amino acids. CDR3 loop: CASSFSGRASTDTQYF. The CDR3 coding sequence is TGTGCCAGCAGCTTTAGCGGGAGGGCAAGCACAGATACGCAGTATTTT.

The CDR3: CASSFRGGRFFNEQFF. In DNA, the CDR3 is TGTGCCAGCAGCTTTCGCGGCGGGAGGTTTTTCAATGAGCAGTTCTTC. This chain uses TRBV7-9 with TRBJ2-1; 8 positions agree with TRBD2. V gave up 3 bases and J gave up 6 bases; unmatched junction bases: 10. The CDR3 runs 16 residues. Germline CDR1 and CDR2: SEHNR and FQNEAQ (reference sequence).

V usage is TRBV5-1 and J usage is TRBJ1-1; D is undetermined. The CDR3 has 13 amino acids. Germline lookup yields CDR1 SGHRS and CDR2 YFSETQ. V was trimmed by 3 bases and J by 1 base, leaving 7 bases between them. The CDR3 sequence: CASSWEGNTEAFF. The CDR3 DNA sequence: TGCGCCAGCAGCTGGGAGGGGAACACTGAAGCTTTCTTT.

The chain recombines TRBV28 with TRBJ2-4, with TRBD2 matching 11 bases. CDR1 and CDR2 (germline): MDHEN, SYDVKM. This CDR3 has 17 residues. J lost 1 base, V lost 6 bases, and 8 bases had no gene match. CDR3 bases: TGTGCCAGCAGCTCAATAGCGGGAGGGATTGCCAAAAACATTCAGTACTTC. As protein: CASSSIAGGIAKNIQYF.

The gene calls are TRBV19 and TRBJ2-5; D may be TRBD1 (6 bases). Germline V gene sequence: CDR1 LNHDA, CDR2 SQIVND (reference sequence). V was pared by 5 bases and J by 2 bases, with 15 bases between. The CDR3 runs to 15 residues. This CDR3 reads CASSPWTDPQETQYF. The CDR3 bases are TGTGCCAGTAGTCCCTGGACAGACCCTCAAGAGACCCAGTACTTC. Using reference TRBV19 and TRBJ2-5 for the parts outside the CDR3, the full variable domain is DGGITQSPKYLFRKEGQNVTLSCEQNLNHDAMYWYRQDPGQGLRLIYYSQIVNDFQKGDIAEGYSVSREKKESFPLTVTSAQKNPTAFYLCASSPWTDPQETQYFGPGTRLLVL.

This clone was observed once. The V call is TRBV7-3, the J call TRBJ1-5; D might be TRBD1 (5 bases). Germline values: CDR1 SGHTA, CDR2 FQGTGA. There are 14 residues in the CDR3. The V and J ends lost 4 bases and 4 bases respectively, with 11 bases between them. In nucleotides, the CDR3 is TGTGCCAGCAGCTCTCCAGGGAAGAATCAGCCCCAGCATTTT. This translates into CASSSPGKNQPQHF. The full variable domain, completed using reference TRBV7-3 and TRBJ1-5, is GAGVSQTPSNKVTEKGKYVELRCDPISGHTALYWYRQSLGQGPEFLIYFQGTGAADDSGLPNDRFFAVRPEGSVSTLKIQRTERGDSAVYLCASSSPGKNQPQHFGDGTRLSIL.

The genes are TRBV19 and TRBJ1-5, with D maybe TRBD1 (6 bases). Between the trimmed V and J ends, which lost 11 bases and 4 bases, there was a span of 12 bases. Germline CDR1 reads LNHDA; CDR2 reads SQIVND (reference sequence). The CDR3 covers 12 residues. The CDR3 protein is CAARDTNQPQHF. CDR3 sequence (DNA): TGTGCCGCCAGGGACACAAATCAGCCCCAGCATTTT.

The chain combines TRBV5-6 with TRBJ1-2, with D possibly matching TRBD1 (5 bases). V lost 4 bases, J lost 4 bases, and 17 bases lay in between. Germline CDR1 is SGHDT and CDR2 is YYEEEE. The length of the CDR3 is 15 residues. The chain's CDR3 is CASSPQGHRVYGYTF. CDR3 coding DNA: TGTGCCAGCAGCCCGCAGGGCCACCGCGTCTATGGCTACACCTTC.

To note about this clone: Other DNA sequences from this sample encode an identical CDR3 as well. Here the CDR3 DNA reads TGTGCCAGTAGTGGCCGGGACAGGTCATACAATCAGCCCCAGCATTTT. Protein sequence: CASSGRDRSYNQPQHF. The V call is TRBV19, the J call TRBJ1-5, with 8 bases fitting TRBD1. The CDR3 runs to 16 residues. The germline CDR1 and CDR2 sequences are LNHDA and SQIVND (reference sequence). With 5 bases clipped from V and 3 bases from J, the junction kept 9 bases outside the gene matches.

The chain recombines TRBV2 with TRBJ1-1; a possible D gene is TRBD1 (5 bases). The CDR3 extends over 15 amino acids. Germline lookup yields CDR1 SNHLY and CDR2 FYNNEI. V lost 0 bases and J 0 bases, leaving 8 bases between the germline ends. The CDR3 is CASSEAGAMNTEAFF. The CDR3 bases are TGTGCCAGCAGTGAAGCAGGGGCCATGAACACTGAAGCTTTCTTT.

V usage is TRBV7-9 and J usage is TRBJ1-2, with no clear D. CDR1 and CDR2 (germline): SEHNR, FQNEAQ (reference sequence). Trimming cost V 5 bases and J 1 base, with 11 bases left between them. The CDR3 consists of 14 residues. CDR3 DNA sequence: TGTGCCAGCAGCCCCTTCCGGTTTAACTATGGCTACACCTTC. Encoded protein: CASSPFRFNYGYTF.

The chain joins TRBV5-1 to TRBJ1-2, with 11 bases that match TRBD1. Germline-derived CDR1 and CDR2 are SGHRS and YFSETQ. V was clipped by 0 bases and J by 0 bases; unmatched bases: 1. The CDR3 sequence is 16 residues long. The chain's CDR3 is CASSLGTGGANYGYTF. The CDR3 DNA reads TGCGCCAGCAGCTTGGGGACAGGGGGCGCTAACTATGGCTACACCTTC. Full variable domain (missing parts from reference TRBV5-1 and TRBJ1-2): KAGVTQTPRYLIKTRGQQVTLSCSPISGHRSVSWYQQTPGQGLQFLFEYFSETQRNKGNFPGRFSGRQFSNSRSEMNVSTLELGDSALYLCASSLGTGGANYGYTFGSGTRLTVV.

In DNA, the CDR3 is TGTGCCAGCAGCAGGACCGAGGGCACTGAAGCTTTCTTT. Its protein product is CASSRTEGTEAFF. The V gene is TRBV7-9, the J gene TRBJ1-1; D call uncertain. Trimming cost V 5 bases and J 4 bases, with 11 bases left between them. The CDR3 sequence is 13 residues long. Germline CDR1 and CDR2: SEHNR and FQNEAQ (reference sequence).

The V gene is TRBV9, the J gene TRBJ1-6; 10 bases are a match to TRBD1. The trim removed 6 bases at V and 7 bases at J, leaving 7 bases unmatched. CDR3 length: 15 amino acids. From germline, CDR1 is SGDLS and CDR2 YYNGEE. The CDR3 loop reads CASTRGGQGNSPLHF. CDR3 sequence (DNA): TGTGCCAGCACCAGAGGGGGACAGGGGAATTCACCCCTCCACTTT. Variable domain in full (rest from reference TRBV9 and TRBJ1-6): DSGVTQTPKHLITATGQRVTLRCSPRSGDLSVYWYQQSLDQGLQFLIQYYNGEERAKGNILERFSAQQFPDLHSELNLSSLELGDSALYFCASTRGGQGNSPLHFGNGTRLTVT.

CDR3 protein: CASSKADREVENQPQHF. As DNA, the CDR3 is TGTGCCAGCAGCAAAGCTGACAGGGAGGTAGAGAATCAGCCCCAGCATTTT. The rearrangement joins TRBV21-1 to TRBJ1-5; the D segment call TRBD1 is taken from the table without a DNA check. TRBV21-1 is described as a pseudogene. The CDR3 spans 17 residues.

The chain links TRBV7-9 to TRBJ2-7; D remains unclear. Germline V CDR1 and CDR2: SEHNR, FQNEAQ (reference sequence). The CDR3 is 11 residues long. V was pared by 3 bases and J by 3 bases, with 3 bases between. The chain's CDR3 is CASSLSYEQYF. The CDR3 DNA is TGTGCCAGCAGCTTGAGCTACGAGCAGTACTTC.

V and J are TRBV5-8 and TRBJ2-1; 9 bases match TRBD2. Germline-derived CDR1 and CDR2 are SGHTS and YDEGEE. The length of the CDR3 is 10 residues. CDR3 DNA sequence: TGTAGCGGGGGGTGGAATGAGCAGTTCTTC. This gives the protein CSGGWNEQFF. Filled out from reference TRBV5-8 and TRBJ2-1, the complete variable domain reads EAGVTQSPTHLIKTRGQQATLRCSPISGHTSVYWYQQALGLGLQFLLWYDEGEERNRGNFPPRFSGRQFPNYSSELNVNALELEDSALYLCSGGWNEQFFGPGTRLTVL.

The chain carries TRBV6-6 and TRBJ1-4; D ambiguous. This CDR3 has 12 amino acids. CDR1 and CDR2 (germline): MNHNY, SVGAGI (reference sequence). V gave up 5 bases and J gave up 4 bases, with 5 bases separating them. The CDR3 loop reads CASSENNEKLFF. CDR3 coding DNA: TGTGCCAGCAGTGAGAATAATGAAAAACTGTTTTTT.

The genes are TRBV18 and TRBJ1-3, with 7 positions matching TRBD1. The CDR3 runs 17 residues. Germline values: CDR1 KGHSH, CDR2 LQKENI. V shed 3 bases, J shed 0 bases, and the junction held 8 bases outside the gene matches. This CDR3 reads CASSPPYQGGSGNTIYF. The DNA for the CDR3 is TGTGCCAGCTCACCCCCTTATCAGGGGGGCTCTGGAAACACCATATATTTT. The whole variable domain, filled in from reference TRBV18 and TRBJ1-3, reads NAGVMQNPRHLVRRRGQEARLRCSPMKGHSHVYWYRQLPEEGLKFMVYLQKENIIDESGMPKERFSAEFPKEGPSILRIQQVVRGDSAAYFCASSPPYQGGSGNTIYFGEGSWLTVV.

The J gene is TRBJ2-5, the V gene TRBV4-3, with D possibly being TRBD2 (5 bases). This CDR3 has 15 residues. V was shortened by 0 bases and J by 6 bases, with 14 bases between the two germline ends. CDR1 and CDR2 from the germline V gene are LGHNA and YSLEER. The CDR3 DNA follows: TGCGCCAGCAGCCAAGAGTGGCAGAGGGCTAAGACCCAGTACTTC. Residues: CASSQEWQRAKTQYF.

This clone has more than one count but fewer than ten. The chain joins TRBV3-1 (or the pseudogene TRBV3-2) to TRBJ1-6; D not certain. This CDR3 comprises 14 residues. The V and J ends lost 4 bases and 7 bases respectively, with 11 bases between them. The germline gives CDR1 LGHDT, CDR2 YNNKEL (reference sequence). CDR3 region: CASSPGPRNSPLHF. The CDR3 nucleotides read TGTGCCAGCAGCCCTGGGCCTCGGAATTCACCCCTCCACTTT.

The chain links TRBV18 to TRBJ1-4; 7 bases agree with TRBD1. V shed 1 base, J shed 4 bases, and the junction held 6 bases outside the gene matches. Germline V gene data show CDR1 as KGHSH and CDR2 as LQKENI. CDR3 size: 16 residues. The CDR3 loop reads CASSPRQGANNEKLFF. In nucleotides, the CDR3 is TGTGCCAGCTCACCACGACAGGGCGCGAATAATGAAAAACTGTTTTTT.

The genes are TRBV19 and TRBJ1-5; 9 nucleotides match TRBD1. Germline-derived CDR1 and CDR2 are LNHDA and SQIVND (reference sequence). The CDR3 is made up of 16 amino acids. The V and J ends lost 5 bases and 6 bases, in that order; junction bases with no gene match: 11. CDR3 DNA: TGTGCCAGTAGTCCGGGACAGGGCAGGAGGAGTCAGCCCCAGCATTTT. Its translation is CASSPGQGRRSQPQHF.

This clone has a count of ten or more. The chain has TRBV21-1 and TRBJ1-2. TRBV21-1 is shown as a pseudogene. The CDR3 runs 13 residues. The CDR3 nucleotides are TGTGCCAGCATCGTGACAGCGGGCTATGGCTACACCTTC. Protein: CASIVTAGYGYTF.

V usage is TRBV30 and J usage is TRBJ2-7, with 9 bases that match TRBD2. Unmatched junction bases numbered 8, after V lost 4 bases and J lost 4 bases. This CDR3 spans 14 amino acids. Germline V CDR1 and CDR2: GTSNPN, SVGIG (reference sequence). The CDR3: CAWIGSGSPYEQYF. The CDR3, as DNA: TGTGCCTGGATAGGTAGCGGGAGTCCGTACGAGCAGTACTTC.